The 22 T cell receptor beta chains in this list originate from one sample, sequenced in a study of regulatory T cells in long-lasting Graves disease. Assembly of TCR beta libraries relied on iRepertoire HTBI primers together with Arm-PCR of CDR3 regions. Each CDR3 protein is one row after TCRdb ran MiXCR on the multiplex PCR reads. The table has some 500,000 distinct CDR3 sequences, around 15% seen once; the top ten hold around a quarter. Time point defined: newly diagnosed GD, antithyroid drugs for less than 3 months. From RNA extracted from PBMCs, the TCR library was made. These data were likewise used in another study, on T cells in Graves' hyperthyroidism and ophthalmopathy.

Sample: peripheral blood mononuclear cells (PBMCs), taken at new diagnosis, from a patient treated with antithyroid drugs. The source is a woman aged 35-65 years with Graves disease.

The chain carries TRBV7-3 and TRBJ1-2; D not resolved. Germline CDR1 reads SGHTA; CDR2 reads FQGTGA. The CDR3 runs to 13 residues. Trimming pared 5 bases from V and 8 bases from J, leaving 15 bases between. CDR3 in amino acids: CASSLTPTEGYTF. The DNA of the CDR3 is TGTGCCAGCAGCCTCACCCCAACCGAGGGCTACACCTTC. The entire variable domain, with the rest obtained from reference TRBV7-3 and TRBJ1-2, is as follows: GAGVSQTPSNKVTEKGKYVELRCDPISGHTALYWYRQSLGQGPEFLIYFQGTGAADDSGLPNDRFFAVRPEGSVSTLKIQRTERGDSAVYLCASSLTPTEGYTFGSGTRLTVV.

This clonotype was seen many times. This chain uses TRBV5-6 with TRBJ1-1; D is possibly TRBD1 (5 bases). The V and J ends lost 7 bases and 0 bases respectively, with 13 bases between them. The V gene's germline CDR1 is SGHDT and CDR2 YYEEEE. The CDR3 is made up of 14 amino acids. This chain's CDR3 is CASYWGTLNTEAFF. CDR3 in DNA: TGTGCCAGCTACTGGGGCACCTTGAACACTGAAGCTTTCTTT.

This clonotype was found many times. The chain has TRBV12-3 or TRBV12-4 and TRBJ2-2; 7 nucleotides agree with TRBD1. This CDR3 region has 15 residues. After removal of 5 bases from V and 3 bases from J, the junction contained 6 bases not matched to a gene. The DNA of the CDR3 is TGTGCCAGCAGTGCACAGGGGTCGGACACCGGGGAGCTGTTTTTT. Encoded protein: CASSAQGSDTGELFF.

CDR3 DNA sequence: TGTGCCACCATTGGACAGGGGTCTTCCTACGAGCAGTACTTC. Amino acid sequence: CATIGQGSSYEQYF. V and J are TRBV10-3 and TRBJ2-7; 9 bases line up with TRBD1. Germline-derived CDR1 and CDR2 are ENHRY and SYGVKD. The trim removed 10 bases at V and 1 base at J, leaving 8 bases unmatched. The CDR3 has 14 residues.

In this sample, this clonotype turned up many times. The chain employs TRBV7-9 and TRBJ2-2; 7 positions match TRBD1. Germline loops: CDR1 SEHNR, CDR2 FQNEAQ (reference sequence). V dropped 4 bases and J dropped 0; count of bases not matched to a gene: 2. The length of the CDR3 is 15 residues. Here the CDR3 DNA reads TGTGCCAGCAGCTGGGGACAGACGAACACCGGGGAGCTGTTTTTT. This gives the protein CASSWGQTNTGELFF.

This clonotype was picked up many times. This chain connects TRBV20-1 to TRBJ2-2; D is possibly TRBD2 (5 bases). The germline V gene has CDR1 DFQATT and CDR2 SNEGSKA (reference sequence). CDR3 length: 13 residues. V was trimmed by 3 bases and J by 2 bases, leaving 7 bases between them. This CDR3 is CSASSGNTGELFF. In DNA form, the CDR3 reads TGCAGTGCTAGTTCGGGAAACACCGGGGAGCTGTTTTTT.

CDR3 sequence reads: CASSPTRGWSNQPQHF. As DNA, the CDR3 is TGTGCCAGCAGCCCCACTCGAGGTTGGAGCAATCAGCCCCAGCATTTT. The V gene is TRBV7-8, the J gene TRBJ1-5, with D unresolved. Trimming removed 5 bases at V and 1 base at J, with 15 bases between. CDR1 is SGHVS, CDR2 FQNEAQ, per germline. The CDR3 contains 16 residues.

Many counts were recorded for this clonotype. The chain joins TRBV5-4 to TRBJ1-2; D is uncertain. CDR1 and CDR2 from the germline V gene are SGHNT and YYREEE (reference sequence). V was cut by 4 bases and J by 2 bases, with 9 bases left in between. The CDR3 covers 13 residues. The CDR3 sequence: CASSPDKNYGYTF. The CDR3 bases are TGTGCCAGCAGCCCTGACAAGAACTATGGCTACACCTTC.

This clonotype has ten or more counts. CDR3 nucleotide sequence: TGTGCCAGCTCACCCCTCAGCCAAGAGACCCAGTACTTC. Encoded protein: CASSPLSQETQYF. This chain uses TRBV18 with TRBJ2-5; D is ambiguous. Trimming left V 3 bases short and J 1 base short, with 6 bases between. CDR1 is KGHSH and CDR2 is LQKENI in the germline V gene. The CDR3 runs 13 residues.

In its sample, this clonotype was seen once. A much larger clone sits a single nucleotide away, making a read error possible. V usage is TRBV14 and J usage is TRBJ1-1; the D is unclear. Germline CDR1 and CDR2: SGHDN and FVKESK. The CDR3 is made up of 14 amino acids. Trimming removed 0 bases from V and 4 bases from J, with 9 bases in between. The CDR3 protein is CASSQELLSTEAFF. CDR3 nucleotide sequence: TGTGCCAGCAGCCAAGAACTTTTGTCCACTGAAGCTTTCTTT.

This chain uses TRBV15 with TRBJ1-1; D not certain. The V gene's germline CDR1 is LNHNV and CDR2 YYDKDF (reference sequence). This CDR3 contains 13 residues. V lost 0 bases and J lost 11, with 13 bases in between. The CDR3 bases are TGTGCCACCAGCAGAGATCTGGCGGAATTGGCTTTCTTT. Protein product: CATSRDLAELAFF.

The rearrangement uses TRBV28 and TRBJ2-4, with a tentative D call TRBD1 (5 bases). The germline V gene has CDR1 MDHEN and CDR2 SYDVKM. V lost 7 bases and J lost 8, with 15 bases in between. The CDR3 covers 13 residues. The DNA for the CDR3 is TGTGCCAGCACCCCAGGAGACAGCGACATTCAGTACTTC. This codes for CASTPGDSDIQYF.

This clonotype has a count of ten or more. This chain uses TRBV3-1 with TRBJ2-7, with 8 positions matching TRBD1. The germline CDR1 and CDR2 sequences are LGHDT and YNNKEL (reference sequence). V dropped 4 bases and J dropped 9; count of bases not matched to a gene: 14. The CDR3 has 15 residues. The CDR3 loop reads CASSLTGQGAVVQYF. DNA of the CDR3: TGTGCCAGCAGCCTGACCGGACAGGGAGCTGTTGTGCAGTACTTC.

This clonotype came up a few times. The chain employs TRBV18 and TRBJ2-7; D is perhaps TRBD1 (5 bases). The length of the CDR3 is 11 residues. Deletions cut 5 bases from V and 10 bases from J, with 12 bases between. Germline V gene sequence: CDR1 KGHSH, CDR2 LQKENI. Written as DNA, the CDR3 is TGTGCCAGCTCATCTAGTGGGGCTCAGTACTTC. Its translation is CASSSSGAQYF.

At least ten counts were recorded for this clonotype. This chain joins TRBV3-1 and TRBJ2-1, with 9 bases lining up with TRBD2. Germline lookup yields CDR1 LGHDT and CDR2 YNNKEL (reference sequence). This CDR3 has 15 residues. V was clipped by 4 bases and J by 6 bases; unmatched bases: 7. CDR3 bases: TGTGCCAGCAGCCCGATAGGACTAGCGAGCAATGAGCAGTTCTTC. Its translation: CASSPIGLASNEQFF.

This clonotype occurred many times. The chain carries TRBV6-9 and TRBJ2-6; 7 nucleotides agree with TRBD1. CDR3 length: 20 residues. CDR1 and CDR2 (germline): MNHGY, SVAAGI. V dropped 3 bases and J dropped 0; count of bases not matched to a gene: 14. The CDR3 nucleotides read TGTGCCAGCAGTTACTCCGGCCCGGACAGGCCCATCTCTGGGGCCAACGTCCTGACTTTC. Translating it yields CASSYSGPDRPISGANVLTF.

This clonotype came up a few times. This CDR3 is CASSLGRPGTGETQYF. The CDR3 DNA is TGTGCCAGTAGTTTAGGTCGTCCAGGGACAGGAGAGACCCAGTACTTC. The chain is built from TRBV19 and TRBJ2-5; TRBD1 matches 8 bases. V lost 5 bases, J lost 4 bases, and 12 bases stayed unmatched. CDR1 LNHDA and CDR2 SQIVND come from the germline V gene (reference sequence). This CDR3 has 16 amino acids.

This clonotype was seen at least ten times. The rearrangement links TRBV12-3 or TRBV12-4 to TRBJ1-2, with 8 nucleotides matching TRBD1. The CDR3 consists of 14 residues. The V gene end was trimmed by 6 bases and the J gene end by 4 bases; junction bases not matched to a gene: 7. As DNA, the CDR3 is TGTGCCAGCAGCCGAAGACAGGGGTCCTATGGCTACACCTTC. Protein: CASSRRQGSYGYTF.

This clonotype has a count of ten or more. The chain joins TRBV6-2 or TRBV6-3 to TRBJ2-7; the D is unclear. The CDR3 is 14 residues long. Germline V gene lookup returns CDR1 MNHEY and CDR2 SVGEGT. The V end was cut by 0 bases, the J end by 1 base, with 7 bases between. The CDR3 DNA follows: TGTGCCAGCAGTTACTCGCGCAGTTCCTACGAGCAGTACTTC. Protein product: CASSYSRSSYEQYF.

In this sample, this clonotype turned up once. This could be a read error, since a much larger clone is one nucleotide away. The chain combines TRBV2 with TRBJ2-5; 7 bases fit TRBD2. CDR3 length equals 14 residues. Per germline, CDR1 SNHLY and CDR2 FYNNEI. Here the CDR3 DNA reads TGTGCCAGCAGTTTTGGGAGGGTCCAAGAGACCCAGTGCTTC. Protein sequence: CASSFGRVQETQCF. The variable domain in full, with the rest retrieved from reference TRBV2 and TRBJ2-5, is EPEVTQTPSHQVTQMGQEVILRCVPISNHLYFYWYRQILGQKVEFLVSFYNNEISEKSEIFDDQFSVERPDGSNFTLKIRSTKLEDSAMYFCASSFGRVQETQCFGPGTRLLVL.

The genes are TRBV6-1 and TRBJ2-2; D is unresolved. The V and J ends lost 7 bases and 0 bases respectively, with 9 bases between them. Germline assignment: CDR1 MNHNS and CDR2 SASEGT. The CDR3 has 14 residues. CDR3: CASKLGPNTGELFF. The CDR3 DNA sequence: TGTGCCAGCAAGCTCGGGCCGAACACCGGGGAGCTGTTTTTT.

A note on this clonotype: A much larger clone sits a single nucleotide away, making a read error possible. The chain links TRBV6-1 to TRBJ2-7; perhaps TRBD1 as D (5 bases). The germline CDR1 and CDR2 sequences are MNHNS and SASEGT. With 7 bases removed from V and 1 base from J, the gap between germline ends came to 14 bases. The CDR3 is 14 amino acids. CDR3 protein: CASTAGYISYEQYF. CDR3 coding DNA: TGTGCCAGCACTGCAGGGTATATTTCCTACGAGCAGTACTTC.